This entry concerns a single T cell receptor (beta chain). What it binds is not known. The PCR was carried out with 60 Vbeta primers and 13 Jbeta primers. The method was immunoSEQ multiplex PCR; TCRdb's version includes in-frame clones alone and lacks a portion of them. The data show fewer than 130,000 clones, about 70% seen once. V dropped 8 bases and J dropped 2; count of bases not matched to a gene: 3. The germline CDR1 and CDR2 sequences are MNHEY and SVGAGI. The CDR3 contains 14 residues. These data originate in a study of cytomegalovirus exposure and HLA in healthy donors. Study outcomes and limitations: Reportedly, fewer N-insertions than the 666-donor mean appeared in an Asian-associated ancestry cluster in a later analysis.

The rearrangement joins TRBV6-5 to TRBJ2-2; 9 bases align to TRBD1. The sample taken for sequencing was PBMCs. The TCR sequence derives from a man between 45 and 60 years old in good health and CMV-seropositive. The CDR3 is CASQDRGNTGELFF. The DNA of the CDR3 is TGTGCCAGCCAGGACAGGGGTAACACCGGGGAGCTGTTTTTT.